What follows describes a single TCR beta chain. The data belong to a study of cytomegalovirus exposure and HLA in healthy donors. The V gene's germline CDR1 is LNHNV and CDR2 YYDKDF (reference sequence). The CDR3 sequence is 15 residues long. Losses at the gene ends were 6 bases for V and 2 bases for J; bases not matched to a gene: 4. Primers for the PCR totalled 60 Vbeta and 13 Jbeta. The repertoire was sequenced with immunoSEQ multiplex PCR; TCRdb's copy has only in-frame clones and lacks some. This table holds more than 95,000 clones, 60% to 80% found once. The sequencing input was PBMCs. The receptor's source is a man aged 25 to 40 in good health and CMV-seronegative. The chain links TRBV15 to TRBJ2-1, with 10 bases matching TRBD1. DNA for the CDR3: TGTGCCACCAGTAGGGGACAGGGGACCTACAATGAGCAGTTCTTC. It codes for CATSRGQGTYNEQFF.